The clone carrying this T cell receptor beta chain has only a few counts. As yet, its antigen is unknown. Unique molecular identifiers were added to individual cDNA molecules. Each CDR3 protein gets one entry after TCRdb re-called the 5' RACE reads with MiXCR. Of some 60,000 distinct CDR3 sequences listed, over 10% are singletons. The data were obtained in a study of early T cells in non-severe SARS-CoV-2 infection. Study information: Sequencing of unsorted whole blood was done on bulk RNA, leaving chains unpaired.

General observations from the study: The matching step, a VDJdb search, favored anti-spike CD8 responses and missed private and CD4 specificities.

V lost 3 bases to trimming and J lost 7 bases, with 10 bases between them. CDR3 length equals 14 residues. CDR1 and CDR2 (germline): MDHEN, SYDVKM. This sequence originates from an adult who was a healthcare worker with PCR-confirmed SARS-CoV-2 infection or an uninfected control (not recorded which). The sequencing used whole blood, collected at baseline. The chain employs TRBV28 and TRBJ1-6; TRBD1 might be the D (6 bases). CDR3 protein: CASSLWDTNSPLHF. The CDR3 DNA sequence: TGTGCCAGCAGTTTGTGGGACACAAATTCACCCCTCCACTTT.